Following are 27 T cell receptor beta chains from one sample sequenced in a study of blood T cell repertoires in COVID-19. Produced via immunoSEQ multiplex PCR; TCRdb's table is partial and in-frame only. Counted here are a few hundred thousand clones, about nine tenths occurring once; the ten biggest clones make up roughly 3.9%. Sequenced: peripheral blood. The receptors were gathered from a woman in her thirties or forties with acute or convalescent COVID-19.

The chain is built from TRBV9 and TRBJ1-2; 8 nucleotides align to TRBD1. Germline CDR1 SGDLS, CDR2 YYNGEE. The CDR3 spans 18 residues. Trimming at V came to 3 bases and at J to 1 base, leaving 14 bases not matched to a gene. CDR3 residues: CASSGTQQGVALNYGYTF. DNA for the CDR3: TGTGCCAGCAGCGGGACTCAACAGGGGGTCGCTCTTAACTATGGCTACACCTTC.

CDR3 sequence (DNA): TGCGCCAGCAGCCAGGACAGGGACTCACCCCTCCACTTT. Its translation: CASSQDRDSPLHF. The chain uses TRBV10-2 and TRBJ1-6; 8 nucleotides line up with TRBD1. CDR3 length equals 13 residues. V trimming: 6 bases; J trimming: 10 bases; junction bases outside the gene matches: 5. The V gene's germline CDR1 is WSHSY and CDR2 SAAADI.

The J gene is TRBJ1-2, the V gene TRBV29-1, with unresolved D. V was clipped by 2 bases and J by 6 bases, with 16 bases between them. Germline V gene data show CDR1 as SQVTM and CDR2 as ANQGSEA. CDR3 length: 14 amino acids. DNA of the CDR3: TGCAGCGTTGAATACCCGGTGGTTGGAGATGGCTACACCTTC. Residues: CSVEYPVVGDGYTF. Variable domain in full (rest from reference TRBV29-1 and TRBJ1-2): SAVISQKPSRDICQRGTSLTIQCQVDSQVTMMFWYRQQPGQSLTLIATANQGSEATYESGFVIDKFPISRPNLTFSTLTVSNMSPEDSSIYLCSVEYPVVGDGYTFGSGTRLTVV.

The V gene is TRBV5-1, the J gene TRBJ1-4; 7 nucleotides align to TRBD1. CDR1 is SGHRS and CDR2 is YFSETQ in the germline V gene. The CDR3 totals 16 residues. Trimming took 4 bases from V and 5 from J; bases not matched to a gene: 11. CDR3: CASSRQGVRGNEKLFF. The CDR3 nucleotides are TGCGCCAGCAGCCGGCAGGGGGTCAGGGGGAATGAAAAACTGTTTTTT.

The chain has TRBV9 and TRBJ1-1; a possible D gene is TRBD1 (5 bases). Germline CDR1 and CDR2: SGDLS and YYNGEE. The CDR3 sequence is 13 residues long. With 3 bases removed from V and 0 bases from J, the gap between germline ends came to 6 bases. The CDR3 here is CASSGQMNTEAFF. CDR3 DNA: TGTGCCAGCAGCGGACAGATGAACACTGAAGCTTTCTTT.

The gene calls are TRBV19 and TRBJ2-3; 12 bases are a match to TRBD2. J gave up 8 bases and V 5 bases, and 11 bases lay outside the gene matches. The CDR3 sequence is 16 residues long. Germline V lookup: CDR1 LNHDA, CDR2 SQIVND (reference sequence). The CDR3 coding sequence is TGTGCCAGTAGTTGGTCTAGCGGGGGGGCCGAGGGTACGCAGTATTTT. Encoded protein: CASSWSSGGAEGTQYF.

The chain combines TRBV1 with TRBJ1-3; no DNA check was done on the table's D call, TRBD1. TRBV1 is an annotated pseudogene. The CDR3 consists of 16 residues. The DNA for the CDR3 is TGCACCAGCAGCCCCCCCCTGGACAGCTCTGGAAACACCATATATTTT. Translated: CTSSPPLDSSGNTIYF.

J is TRBJ1-4 and V is TRBV5-1; D remains ambiguous. CDR1 and CDR2 from the germline V gene are SGHRS and YFSETQ. The germline V and J ends were trimmed by 4 bases and 0 bases, with 7 bases remaining between them. This CDR3 is 14 amino acids long. The CDR3 loop reads CASSVLATNEKLFF. The CDR3 bases are TGCGCCAGCAGCGTACTAGCAACTAATGAAAAACTGTTTTTT.

This chain's CDR3 is CASSWGPDTGELFF. The CDR3 coding sequence is TGCGCCAGCAGTTGGGGGCCCGACACCGGGGAGCTGTTTTTT. The rearrangement joins TRBV5-1 to TRBJ2-2, with D possibly being TRBD1 (6 bases). The CDR3 has 14 residues. Deletions cut 5 bases from V and 3 bases from J, with 11 bases between. CDR1 and CDR2 (germline): SGHRS, YFSETQ.

The chain uses TRBV3-1 (or the pseudogene TRBV3-2) and TRBJ1-1, with 8 nucleotides matching TRBD1. The CDR3 runs 13 residues. CDR1 is LGHDT and CDR2 is YNNKEL in the germline V gene (reference sequence). J gave up 6 bases and V 4 bases, and 4 bases lay outside the gene matches. The CDR3 coding sequence is TGTGCCAGCAGCCGACAGGGGTTTTCTGAAGCTTTCTTT. Its translation: CASSRQGFSEAFF.

The chain's CDR3 is CAWAIAGGFSNTQYF. CDR3 DNA: TGTGCCTGGGCTATAGCGGGGGGTTTCAGTAATACGCAGTATTTT. The chain joins TRBV30 to TRBJ2-3, with 10 positions matching TRBD2. The trim removed 5 bases at V and 7 bases at J, leaving 12 bases unmatched. The CDR3 is 15 amino acids. Germline V gene data show CDR1 as GTSNPN and CDR2 as SVGIG (reference sequence).

The rearrangement links TRBV6-4 to TRBJ1-2; tentative D call: TRBD1 (5 bases). Deletions cut 3 bases from V and 8 bases from J, with 10 bases between. CDR3 length equals 12 residues. Germline V lookup: CDR1 MRHNA, CDR2 SNTAGT. For the CDR3, the DNA is TGTGCCAGCAGTGAAGGGGTCGGGGGCTACACCTTC. This translates into CASSEGVGGYTF.

The rearrangement joins TRBV3-1 (or the pseudogene TRBV3-2) to TRBJ1-2, with 7 bases aligning to TRBD1. There are 15 residues in the CDR3. Germline values: CDR1 LGHDT, CDR2 YNNKEL (reference sequence). After removal of 2 bases from V and 4 bases from J, the junction contained 7 bases not matched to a gene. In DNA form, the CDR3 reads TGTGCCAGCAGCCAACAGGGGGGATTAGTCTATGGCTACACCTTC. This sequence encodes CASSQQGGLVYGYTF.

This clone appeared once. The V call is TRBV4-1, the J call TRBJ1-1, with 7 bases aligning to TRBD1. V lost 6 bases to trimming and J lost 4 bases; unmatched junction nucleotides: 5. The length of the CDR3 is 13 residues. Germline CDR1 is MGHRA and CDR2 is YSYEKL. The CDR3 is CASRGTGVTEAFF. The CDR3 nucleotides are TGCGCCAGCAGGGGTACAGGGGTCACTGAAGCTTTCTTT.

The chain combines TRBV7-6 with TRBJ2-2; 9 bases map to TRBD1. The CDR3 loop spans 16 amino acids. V was pared by 5 bases and J by 5 bases, with 9 bases of the junction left unmatched. Germline V gene lookup returns CDR1 SGHVS and CDR2 FNYEAQ. CDR3 residues: CASSLTRQGGTGELFF. The CDR3 nucleotides are TGTGCCAGCAGCCTAACCCGACAGGGGGGGACCGGGGAGCTGTTTTTT.

The table lists this clone with a few counts. The V call is TRBV29-1, the J call TRBJ1-1, with D unresolved. The CDR3 covers 14 residues. Trimming took 6 bases from V and 1 from J, leaving 15 bases between them. Germline V gene lookup returns CDR1 SQVTM and CDR2 ANQGSEA. The CDR3 DNA sequence: TGCAGCGTAGAACGGGGTTCTTCGAACACTGAAGCTTTCTTT. Its protein product is CSVERGSSNTEAFF.

The chain is built from TRBV21-1 and TRBJ1-2; TRBD1 reflects the table's D call only, with no check against the DNA. TRBV21-1 constitutes a pseudogene. The CDR3 contains 13 residues. CDR3 in amino acids: CASSARQGDGYTF. CDR3 nucleotides: TGTGCCAGCAGCGCCAGACAGGGGGATGGCTACACCTTC.

The V call is TRBV30, the J call TRBJ1-2, with D possibly TRBD1 on 5 matching bases. The CDR3 runs to 16 residues. The V end lost 0 bases, the J end lost 4 bases, and 18 bases lay between the germline ends. Germline CDR1 and CDR2: GTSNPN and SVGIG (reference sequence). The CDR3 here is CAWSVKTVGGSYGYTF. DNA for the CDR3: TGTGCCTGGAGTGTGAAGACAGTCGGGGGGTCCTATGGCTACACCTTC.

The table lists this clone with a count of one. The chain links TRBV2 to TRBJ1-5, with D possibly matching TRBD1 (6 bases). The CDR3 is made up of 16 amino acids. CDR1 is SNHLY and CDR2 is FYNNEI in the germline V gene. V was pared by 2 bases and J by 4 bases, with 15 bases between. CDR3 nucleotide sequence: TGTGCCAGCAGTGAAAGAGGGGGAGTAGGTAATCAGCCCCAGCATTTT. This codes for CASSERGGVGNQPQHF.

The rearrangement joins TRBV7-2 to TRBJ1-3; D remains unclear. V gave up 1 base and J gave up 1 base, with 11 bases separating them. This CDR3 has 16 amino acids. The germline V gene has CDR1 SGHTA and CDR2 FQGNSA. CDR3 sequence: CASSLGGLNSGNTIYF. Written as DNA, the CDR3 is TGTGCCAGCAGCTTAGGAGGGCTCAATTCTGGAAACACCATATATTTT.

The chain has TRBV11-2 and TRBJ2-7, with 9 positions matching TRBD1. Per the germline V gene, CDR1 is SGHAT and CDR2 is FQNNGV. The V and J ends lost 5 bases and 6 bases, in that order; junction bases with no gene match: 5. This CDR3 has 13 residues. Here the CDR3 DNA reads TGTGCCAGCAGCGCACAGGGGGCGCTCGAGCAGTACGTC. Translated, it gives CASSAQGALEQYV.

This rearrangement joins TRBV6-5 to TRBJ2-7, with D possibly being TRBD2 (6 bases). Germline lookup yields CDR1 MNHEY and CDR2 SVGAGI. The CDR3 is 11 residues long. Trimming shortened V by 9 bases and J by 4 bases, and 10 bases separated the two germline ends. CDR3 loop: CASGTSYEQYV. CDR3 nucleotide sequence: TGTGCCAGTGGGACTTCATACGAGCAGTACGTC.

This chain uses TRBV19 with TRBJ1-1, with D maybe TRBD1 (6 bases). The germline V and J ends were trimmed by 9 bases and 1 base, with 15 bases remaining between them. CDR3 length: 14 residues. Germline V gene sequence: CDR1 LNHDA, CDR2 SQIVND (reference sequence). CDR3 residues: CASAQGHSNTEAFF. For the CDR3, the DNA is TGTGCCAGCGCCCAGGGACATTCGAACACTGAAGCTTTCTTT.

This chain joins TRBV5-1 and TRBJ2-1; 10 positions match TRBD2. Germline CDR1 SGHRS, CDR2 YFSETQ. The ends lost 4 bases at V and 5 bases at J; junction bases unmatched: 6. The CDR3 covers 15 residues. The CDR3 spells CASSKVAGGHNEQFF. CDR3 DNA sequence: TGCGCCAGCAGCAAGGTAGCGGGGGGCCACAATGAGCAGTTCTTC. Combining the CDR3 with reference TRBV5-1 and TRBJ2-1 gives the whole variable domain KAGVTQTPRYLIKTRGQQVTLSCSPISGHRSVSWYQQTPGQGLQFLFEYFSETQRNKGNFPGRFSGRQFSNSRSEMNVSTLELGDSALYLCASSKVAGGHNEQFFGPGTRLTVL.

Written as DNA, the CDR3 is TGTGCCAGTAGTGCCCGGGACAGGTCCTACAATGAGCAGTTCTTC. Amino acid sequence: CASSARDRSYNEQFF. This sequence joins TRBV19 and TRBJ2-1; 8 bases line up with TRBD1. In germline, CDR1 is LNHDA, CDR2 SQIVND (reference sequence). This CDR3 has 15 residues. Trimming removed 5 bases from V and 1 base from J; junction bases left unmatched: 4.

This chain links TRBV25-1 with TRBJ1-4, with D uncertain. The CDR3 contains 14 residues. Germline values: CDR1 MGHDK, CDR2 SYGVNS. V was trimmed by 4 bases and J by 8 bases, leaving 14 bases between them. The CDR3 here is CASSVSSHGEKLFF. For the CDR3, the DNA is TGTGCCAGCAGTGTGTCATCCCACGGGGAAAAACTGTTTTTT.

The chain uses TRBV6-5 and TRBJ1-2; possible D gene TRBD1, 5 bases. The CDR3 is 12 residues long. Trimming took 6 bases from V and 5 from J, leaving 10 bases between them. From germline, CDR1 is MNHEY and CDR2 SVGAGI. For the CDR3, the DNA is TGTGCCAGCAGCCGGGGGGGGTATGGCTACACCTTC. Its translation is CASSRGGYGYTF.